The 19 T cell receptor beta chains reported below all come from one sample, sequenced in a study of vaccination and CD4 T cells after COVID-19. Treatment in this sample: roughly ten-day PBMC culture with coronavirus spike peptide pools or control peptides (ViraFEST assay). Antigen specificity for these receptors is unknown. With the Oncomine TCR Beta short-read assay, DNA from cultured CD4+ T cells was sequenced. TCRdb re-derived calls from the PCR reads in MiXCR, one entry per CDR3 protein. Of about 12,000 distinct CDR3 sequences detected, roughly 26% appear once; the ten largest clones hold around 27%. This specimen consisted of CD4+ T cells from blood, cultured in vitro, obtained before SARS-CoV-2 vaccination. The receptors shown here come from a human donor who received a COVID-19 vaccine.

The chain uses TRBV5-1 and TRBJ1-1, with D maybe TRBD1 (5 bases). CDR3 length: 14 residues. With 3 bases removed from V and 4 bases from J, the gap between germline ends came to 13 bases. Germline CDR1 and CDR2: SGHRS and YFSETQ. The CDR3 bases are TGCGCCAGCAGCTCCTTGGTCGGGACCACTGAAGCTTTCTTT. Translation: CASSSLVGTTEAFF.

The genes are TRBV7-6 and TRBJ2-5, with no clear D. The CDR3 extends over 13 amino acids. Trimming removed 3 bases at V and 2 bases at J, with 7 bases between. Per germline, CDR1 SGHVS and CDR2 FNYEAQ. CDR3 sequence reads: CASSFRPQETQYF. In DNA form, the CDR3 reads TGTGCCAGCAGCTTTAGACCTCAAGAGACCCAGTACTTC.

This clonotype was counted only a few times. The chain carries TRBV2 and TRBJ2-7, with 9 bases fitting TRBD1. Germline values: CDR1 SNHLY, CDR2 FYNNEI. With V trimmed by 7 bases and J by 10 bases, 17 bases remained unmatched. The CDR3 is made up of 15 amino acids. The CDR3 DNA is TGTGCCAGCAATACAGGGGGCGATATTGTCTCCAAACAGTACTTC. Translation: CASNTGGDIVSKQYF.

DNA for the CDR3: TGTGCCAGCAGTGAACAGGGGGCAACTGAAGCTTTCTTT. Translation: CASSEQGATEAFF. The chain is built from TRBV6-1 and TRBJ1-1; 8 positions match TRBD1. Germline V lookup: CDR1 MNHNS, CDR2 SASEGT. The V segment lost 2 bases and the J segment 5 bases; nucleotides outside the gene matches: 1. This CDR3 is built from 13 residues.

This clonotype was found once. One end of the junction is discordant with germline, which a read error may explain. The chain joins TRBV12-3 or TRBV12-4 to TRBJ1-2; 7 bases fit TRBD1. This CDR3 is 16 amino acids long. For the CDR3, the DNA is TGTGCCAGCAGCCGACAGGGCACCACCTCACTCTATGGCCACACCTTC. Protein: CASSRQGTTSLYGHTF.

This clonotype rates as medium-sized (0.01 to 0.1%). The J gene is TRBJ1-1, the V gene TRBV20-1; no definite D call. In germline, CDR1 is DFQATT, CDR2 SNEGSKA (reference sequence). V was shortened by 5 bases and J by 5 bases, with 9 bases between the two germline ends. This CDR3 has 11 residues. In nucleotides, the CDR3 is TGCAGTGCTGGCCCCCGGACTGAAGCTTTCTTT. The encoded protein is CSAGPRTEAFF.

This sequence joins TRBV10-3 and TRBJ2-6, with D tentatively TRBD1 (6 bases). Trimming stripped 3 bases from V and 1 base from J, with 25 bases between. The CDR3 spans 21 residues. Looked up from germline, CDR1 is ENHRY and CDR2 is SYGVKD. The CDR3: CAISDPLHRVLFLSGANVLTF. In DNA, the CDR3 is TGTGCCATCAGTGACCCCCTGCACAGGGTTTTATTCTTATCTGGGGCCAACGTCCTGACTTTC.

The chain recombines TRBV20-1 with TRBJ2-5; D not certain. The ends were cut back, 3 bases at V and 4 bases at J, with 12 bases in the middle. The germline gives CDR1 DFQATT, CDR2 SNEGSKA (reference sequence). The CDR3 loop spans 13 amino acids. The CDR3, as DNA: TGCAGTGCTAGTTCGTTCGTGGGAGAGACCCAGTACTTC. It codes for CSASSFVGETQYF.

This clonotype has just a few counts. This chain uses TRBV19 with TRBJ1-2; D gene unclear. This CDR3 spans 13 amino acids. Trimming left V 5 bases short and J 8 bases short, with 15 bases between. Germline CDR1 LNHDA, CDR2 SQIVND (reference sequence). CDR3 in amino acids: CASSARPLGGYTF. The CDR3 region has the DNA TGTGCCAGTAGTGCTCGCCCTCTCGGGGGCTACACCTTC. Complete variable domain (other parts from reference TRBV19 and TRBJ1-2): DGGITQSPKYLFRKEGQNVTLSCEQNLNHDAMYWYRQDPGQGLRLIYYSQIVNDFQKGDIAEGYSVSREKKESFPLTVTSAQKNPTAFYLCASSARPLGGYTFGSGTRLTVV.

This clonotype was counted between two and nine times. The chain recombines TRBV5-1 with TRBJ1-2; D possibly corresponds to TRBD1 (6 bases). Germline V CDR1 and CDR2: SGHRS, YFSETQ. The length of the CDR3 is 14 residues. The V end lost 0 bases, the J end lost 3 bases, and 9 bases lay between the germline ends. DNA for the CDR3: TGCGCCAGCAGCTTGGGGACAGTAGACTATGGCTACACCTTC. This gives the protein CASSLGTVDYGYTF. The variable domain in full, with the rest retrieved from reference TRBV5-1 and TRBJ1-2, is KAGVTQTPRYLIKTRGQQVTLSCSPISGHRSVSWYQQTPGQGLQFLFEYFSETQRNKGNFPGRFSGRQFSNSRSEMNVSTLELGDSALYLCASSLGTVDYGYTFGSGTRLTVV.

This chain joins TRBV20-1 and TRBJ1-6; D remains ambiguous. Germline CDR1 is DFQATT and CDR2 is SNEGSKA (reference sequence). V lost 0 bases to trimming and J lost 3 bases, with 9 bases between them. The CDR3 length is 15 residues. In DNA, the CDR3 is TGCAGTGCTAGAGAAGGGTCCCACTATAATTCACCCCTCCACTTT. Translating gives CSAREGSHYNSPLHF.

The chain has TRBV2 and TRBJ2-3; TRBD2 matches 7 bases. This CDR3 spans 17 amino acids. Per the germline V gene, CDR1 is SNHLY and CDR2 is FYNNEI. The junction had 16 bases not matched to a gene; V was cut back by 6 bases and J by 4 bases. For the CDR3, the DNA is TGTGCCAGCAGCGAATGGACCGGGACTATAACGCCAGATACGCAGTATTTT. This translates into CASSEWTGTITPDTQYF.

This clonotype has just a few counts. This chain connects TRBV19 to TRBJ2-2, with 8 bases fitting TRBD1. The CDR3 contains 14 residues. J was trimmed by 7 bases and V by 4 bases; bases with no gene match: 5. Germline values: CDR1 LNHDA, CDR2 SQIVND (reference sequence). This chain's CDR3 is CASSTHRGNGELFF. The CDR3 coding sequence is TGTGCCAGTAGTACCCACAGGGGGAACGGGGAGCTGTTTTTT.

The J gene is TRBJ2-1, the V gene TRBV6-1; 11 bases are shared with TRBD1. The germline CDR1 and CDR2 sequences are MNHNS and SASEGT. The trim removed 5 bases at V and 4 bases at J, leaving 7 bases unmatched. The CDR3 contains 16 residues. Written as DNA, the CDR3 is TGTGCCAGCAGTACCTGGACAGGGGGCGCGTACAATGAGCAGTTCTTC. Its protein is CASSTWTGGAYNEQFF.

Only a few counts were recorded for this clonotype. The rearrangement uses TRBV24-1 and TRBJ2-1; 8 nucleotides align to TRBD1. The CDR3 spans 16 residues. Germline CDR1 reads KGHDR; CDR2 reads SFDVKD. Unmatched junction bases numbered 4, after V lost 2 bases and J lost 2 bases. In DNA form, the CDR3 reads TGTGCCACCAGTGATTGGACAGGGAGTACCTACAATGAGCAGTTCTTC. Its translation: CATSDWTGSTYNEQFF.

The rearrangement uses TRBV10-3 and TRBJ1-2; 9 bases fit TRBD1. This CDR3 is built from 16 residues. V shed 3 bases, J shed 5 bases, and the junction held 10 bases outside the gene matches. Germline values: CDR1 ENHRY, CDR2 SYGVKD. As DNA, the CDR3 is TGTGCCATCAGTGAAGGAATTACAGGGGGCGTTTATGGCTACACCTTC. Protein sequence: CAISEGITGGVYGYTF.

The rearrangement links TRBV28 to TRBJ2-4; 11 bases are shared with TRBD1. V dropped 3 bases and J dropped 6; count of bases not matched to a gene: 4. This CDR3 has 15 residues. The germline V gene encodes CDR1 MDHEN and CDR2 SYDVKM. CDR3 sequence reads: CASSFPGQGGNIQYF. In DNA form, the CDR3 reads TGTGCCAGCAGTTTCCCGGGACAGGGGGGAAACATTCAGTACTTC.

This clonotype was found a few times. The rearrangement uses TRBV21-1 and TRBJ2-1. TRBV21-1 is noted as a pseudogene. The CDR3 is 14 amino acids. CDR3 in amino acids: CASSKHPDWNEQFF. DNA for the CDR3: TGTGCCAGCAGCAAACATCCAGACTGGAATGAGCAGTTCTTC.

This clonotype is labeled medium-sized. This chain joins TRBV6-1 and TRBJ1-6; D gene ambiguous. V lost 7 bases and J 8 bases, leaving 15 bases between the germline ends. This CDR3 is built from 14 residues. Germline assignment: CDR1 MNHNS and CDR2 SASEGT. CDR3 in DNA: TGTGCCAGCACCTTTCGGGCAGTTTATTCACCCCTCCACTTT. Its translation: CASTFRAVYSPLHF.